Listed below are T cell receptor beta chains from one sample, sequenced in a study of blood T cell repertoires in COVID-19. Using immunoSEQ multiplex PCR, the repertoire was profiled, and TCRdb retains in-frame clones only, with some absent. Of a few hundred thousand clones in the sample, roughly 84% were seen once. Sequencing was performed on PBMCs or T cells enriched from blood (not recorded which). These receptors came from a woman aged 40 to 50 who had recovered from COVID-19. Each CDR3 is given without its conserved first and last residue.

V,J,CDR3
TRBV11-3,TRBJ2-2,ASSLGGLAGATGELF
TRBV3-1/TRBV3-2,TRBJ2-5,ASSLRGLAGGAETQY
TRBV19,TRBJ1-3,ASSPRQISGNTIY
TRBV19,TRBJ2-1,ASRRGGVQF
TRBV5-6,TRBJ2-7,ASSFATSGGPSYEQY
TRBV29-1,TRBJ2-2,SVPGDRGELF
TRBV5-6,TRBJ2-1,ASSLEREGPRRNEQF
TRBV19,TRBJ1-1,ASGTGVGVTEAF
TRBV7-3,TRBJ2-1,ASSGGNYNEQF
TRBV5-5,TRBJ1-1,ASSNRGTGVFEAF
TRBV28,TRBJ2-7,ASSALGLAGGPTPYEQY
TRBV19,TRBJ1-5,ASTHRAGGQPQH
TRBV28,TRBJ1-1,ASTPGSMNTEAF
TRBV7-3,TRBJ2-1,ASKKLAGVFYEQF
TRBV7-2,TRBJ1-1,ASSLMEGTEAF
TRBV4-3,TRBJ1-6,ASSQDFRTGYNSPLH
TRBV10-3,TRBJ1-5,AISESTLVVGRSNQPQH
TRBV29-1,TRBJ1-2,SVDPVRGSPINYGYT
TRBV6-6,TRBJ2-2,ASSYSRTENTGELF
TRBV7-8,TRBJ1-3,ASSETGYSGNTIY
TRBV30,TRBJ1-1,AWTSNREWNTEAF
TRBV7-2,TRBJ2-7,ASSSQVLAGGGYEQY
TRBV5-1,TRBJ2-1,ASSSTGGSSYNEQF
TRBV7-9,TRBJ1-2,ASSSRGQIGYT
TRBV29-1,TRBJ1-2,SVEDPGQGFVGYT
TRBV3-1/TRBV3-2,TRBJ2-1,ASSHLGLAAKPYNEQF
TRBV5-4,TRBJ1-1,ASSKGQGGTEAF
TRBV30,TRBJ2-5,AWGQREETQY
TRBV4-3,TRBJ2-3,ASSQGSGRVTDTQY
TRBV28,TRBJ2-1,ASTPGLAGMNEQF
TRBV28,TRBJ1-5,ASSILGQGDQPQH
TRBV6-5,TRBJ2-3,ASSLFRDSTDTQY
TRBV12-3/TRBV12-4,TRBJ2-5,ASSLTRGETQY
TRBV9,TRBJ1-1,ASADRPNTEAF
TRBV5-1,TRBJ1-2,ASSLALRGNGYT
TRBV6-5,TRBJ1-2,ASSRLANYGYT
TRBV27,TRBJ2-6,ASSLDRSSGANVLT
TRBV5-1,TRBJ2-7,ASSGREANYEQY
TRBV10-2,TRBJ1-6,ASRPDRGISPLH
TRBV28,TRBJ1-5,ASSAPGTRGPQH
TRBV19,TRBJ2-2,ASSIVGQGTGELF
TRBV5-1,TRBJ1-1,ASSLAVSPARPITEAF
TRBV28,TRBJ2-7,ASSFAGTGNYEQY
TRBV5-6,TRBJ2-5,ASSPTLAGGGETQY
TRBV27,TRBJ2-5,ASSLTWLSGGQETQY
TRBV30,TRBJ2-6,ACKSGANVLT
TRBV11-2,TRBJ2-7,ASSLVSCLAHYEQY
TRBV9,TRBJ2-2,ASSERSYTGELF
TRBV5-1,TRBJ2-5,ASSGGDYQETQY
TRBV6-2/TRBV6-3,TRBJ2-3,ASSYRPGNRTDTQY
TRBV6-6,TRBJ1-1,ASSGDRGAEAF
TRBV3-1/TRBV3-2,TRBJ2-7,ASSLNGGSYEQY
TRBV5-1,TRBJ2-1,ASSSSLAGYNEQF